The 16 T cell receptor beta chains reported below all come from one sample, sequenced in a study of T cells in Graves' hyperthyroidism and ophthalmopathy. RNA transcripts served as the template for amplifying TCR beta CDR3 regions. The TCR CDR3 was amplified in a first-round RT-PCR using the HTBI primer set. TCRdb reprocessed the multiplex PCR reads with MiXCR, giving one entry per CDR3 protein. The table shows hundreds of thousands of distinct CDR3 sequences, with more than 20% occurring only once. The material sequenced was blood. All receptors derive from a man aged 25 to 40 with Graves' ophthalmopathy.

At least ten counts were recorded for this clonotype. The chain joins TRBV5-1 to TRBJ2-1; possibly TRBD1 for D (6 bases). V dropped 2 bases and J dropped 3 bases, with 12 bases sitting between them. The CDR3 is 15 amino acids. Germline V gene sequence: CDR1 SGHRS, CDR2 YFSETQ. CDR3 in DNA: TGCGCCAGCAGCTTCTTAGGGGGTTACTACAATGAGCAGTTCTTC. It encodes CASSFLGGYYNEQFF.

This clonotype turned up a few times. The gene calls are TRBV29-1 and TRBJ2-7; 10 nucleotides align to TRBD1. This CDR3 comprises 13 residues. Germline CDR1 is SQVTM and CDR2 is ANQGSEA. V lost 7 bases and J lost 4; bases outside the gene matches: 7. This chain's CDR3 is CSAGTGERYEQYF. The CDR3 bases are TGCAGCGCCGGGACAGGGGAAAGATACGAGCAGTACTTC.

This clonotype was counted only a few times. This chain connects TRBV6-2 or TRBV6-3 to TRBJ2-7; TRBD2 might be the D (6 bases). The V and J ends lost 6 bases and 2 bases respectively, with 17 bases between them. The CDR3 covers 15 residues. The germline V gene encodes CDR1 MNHEY and CDR2 SVGEGT. This chain's CDR3 is CASRDSPGVAYEQYF. CDR3 sequence (DNA): TGTGCCAGCAGGGACTCTCCGGGAGTCGCCTACGAGCAGTACTTC.

The rearrangement uses TRBV6-1 and TRBJ2-2; perhaps TRBD1 as D (5 bases). CDR1 MNHNS and CDR2 SASEGT come from the germline V gene. The CDR3 length is 13 residues. The ends were cut back, 8 bases at V and 0 bases at J, with 7 bases in the middle. CDR3 region: CASEQANTGELFF. In DNA form, the CDR3 reads TGTGCCAGCGAACAGGCGAACACCGGGGAGCTGTTTTTT.

This clonotype was counted a few times. V and J are TRBV4-1 and TRBJ2-7; 9 bases are shared with TRBD2. This CDR3 has 16 residues. V was clipped by 4 bases and J by 0 bases; unmatched bases: 7. The germline V gene encodes CDR1 MGHRA and CDR2 YSYEKL. The CDR3 loop is CASSLLSGSGSYEQYF. The CDR3 DNA reads as TGCGCCAGCAGCCTCCTTAGCGGGAGTGGCTCCTACGAGCAGTACTTC.

V gene TRBV7-2 combines with J gene TRBJ1-5, with D tentatively TRBD1 (5 bases). Germline V CDR1 and CDR2: SGHTA, FQGNSA. Trimming pared 5 bases from V and 9 bases from J, leaving 17 bases between. The CDR3 length is 14 residues. The CDR3 DNA reads as TGTGCCAGCAGCCTAGGTCAGGGAGGGCGGCCCCAGCATTTT. It specifies CASSLGQGGRPQHF.

This chain uses TRBV25-1 with TRBJ1-6, with D maybe TRBD1 (5 bases). Germline CDR1 and CDR2: MGHDK and SYGVNS. The CDR3 contains 15 residues. V shed 5 bases and J shed 7 bases, with 15 bases lying between them. The CDR3 here is CASSRYEGYNSPLHF. In DNA, the CDR3 is TGTGCCAGCAGTAGATATGAGGGGTACAATTCACCCCTCCACTTT.

This clonotype came up many times. The chain joins TRBV24-1 to TRBJ2-3, with D hard to call. The germline V gene encodes CDR1 KGHDR and CDR2 SFDVKD. CDR3 size: 12 residues. Trimming took off 1 base at V and 4 bases at J, with 2 bases between the two ends. The DNA of the CDR3 is TGTGCCACCAGTGATTTCTCAGATACGCAGTATTTT. Amino acid sequence: CATSDFSDTQYF.

In its sample, this clonotype was seen many times. The genes are TRBV2 and TRBJ1-1; TRBD1 matches at 12 bases. Germline loops: CDR1 SNHLY, CDR2 FYNNEI. Germline trimming cut 6 bases from V and 7 bases from J; bases unmatched to any gene: 6. CDR3 length equals 14 residues. This CDR3 reads CASSRDRGLGEAFF. The CDR3 DNA reads as TGTGCCAGCAGCCGGGACAGGGGGCTGGGTGAAGCTTTCTTT.

There are a few counts of this clonotype. The rearrangement uses TRBV12-3 or TRBV12-4 and TRBJ2-3; 12 positions agree with TRBD2. The CDR3 length is 19 residues. V was pared by 7 bases and J by 1 base, with 15 bases of the junction left unmatched. The CDR3 sequence: CASTVLAGGPSRRTDTQYF. As DNA, the CDR3 is TGTGCCAGCACCGTACTAGCGGGAGGACCTTCCCGACGCACAGATACGCAGTATTTT.

This clonotype has ten or more counts. V and J are TRBV30 and TRBJ1-2; D not resolved. V was pared by 4 bases and J by 4 bases, with 10 bases between. Germline V gene lookup returns CDR1 GTSNPN and CDR2 SVGIG (reference sequence). The CDR3 has 12 residues. The CDR3 sequence: CAWIRRTYGYTF. The CDR3 nucleotides read TGTGCCTGGATTCGCAGGACCTATGGCTACACCTTC.

This clonotype occurred many times. The chain employs TRBV24-1 and TRBJ2-1, with 8 bases fitting TRBD1. Looked up from germline, CDR1 is KGHDR and CDR2 is SFDVKD. Trimming took 9 bases from V and 4 from J; bases not matched to a gene: 4. The CDR3 runs 13 residues. CDR3 nucleotide sequence: TGTGCCACCCGGGACAGGCCATACAATGAGCAGTTCTTC. Translating gives CATRDRPYNEQFF.

CDR3 coding DNA: TGTGCCAGCAGCGTACGGGGAGTCTACGAGCAGTACTTC. It codes for CASSVRGVYEQYF. The J gene is TRBJ2-7, the V gene TRBV5-4, with D perhaps matching TRBD2 (5 bases). V was pared by 4 bases and J by 3 bases, with 11 bases between. This CDR3 spans 13 amino acids. Germline assignment: CDR1 SGHNT and CDR2 YYREEE (reference sequence).

This clonotype was recorded a few times. The V gene is TRBV27, the J gene TRBJ1-4; D not certain. Germline V gene sequence: CDR1 MNHEY, CDR2 SMNVEV (reference sequence). Deletions cut 4 bases from V and 0 bases from J, with 9 bases between. The CDR3 is made up of 15 amino acids. CDR3 nucleotides: TGTGCCAGCAGTTCCCTCGGTGCAACTAATGAAAAACTGTTTTTT. Its protein product is CASSSLGATNEKLFF.

The sample holds many counts of this clonotype. The chain has TRBV2 and TRBJ1-4; possibly TRBD1 for D (5 bases). The CDR3 extends over 14 amino acids. The V and J ends lost 4 bases and 4 bases respectively, with 10 bases between them. Germline V gene lookup returns CDR1 SNHLY and CDR2 FYNNEI. DNA of the CDR3: TGTGCCAGCAGTGTGGTGACAGTTAATGAAAAACTGTTTTTT. This encodes CASSVVTVNEKLFF.

The chain recombines TRBV30 with TRBJ2-2; possible D gene TRBD2, 5 bases. This CDR3 is 12 amino acids long. Looked up from germline, CDR1 is GTSNPN and CDR2 is SVGIG (reference sequence). Between the trimmed V and J ends, which lost 4 bases and 5 bases, there was a span of 8 bases. The CDR3 DNA is TGTGCCTGGAATACGGGGACCGGGGAGCTGTTTTTT. Its translation is CAWNTGTGELFF.